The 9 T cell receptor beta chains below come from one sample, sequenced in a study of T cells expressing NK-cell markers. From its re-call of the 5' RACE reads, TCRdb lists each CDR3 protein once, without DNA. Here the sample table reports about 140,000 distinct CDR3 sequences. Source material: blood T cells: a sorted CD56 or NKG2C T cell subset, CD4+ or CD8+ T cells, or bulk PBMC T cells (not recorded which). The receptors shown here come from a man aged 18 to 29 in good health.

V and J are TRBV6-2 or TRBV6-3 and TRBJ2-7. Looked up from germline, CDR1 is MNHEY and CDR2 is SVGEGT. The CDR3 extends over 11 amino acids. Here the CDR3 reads CASSYSREQYF.

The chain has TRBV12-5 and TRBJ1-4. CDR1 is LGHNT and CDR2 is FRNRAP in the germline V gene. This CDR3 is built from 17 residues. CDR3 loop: CASGLFRVGGSNEKLFF.

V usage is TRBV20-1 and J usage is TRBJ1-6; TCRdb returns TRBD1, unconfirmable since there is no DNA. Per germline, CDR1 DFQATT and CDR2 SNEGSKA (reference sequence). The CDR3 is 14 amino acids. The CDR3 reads CSADRTGDNSPLHF.

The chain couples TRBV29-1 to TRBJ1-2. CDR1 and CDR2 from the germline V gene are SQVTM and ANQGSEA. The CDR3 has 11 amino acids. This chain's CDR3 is CSVDKGYGYTF.

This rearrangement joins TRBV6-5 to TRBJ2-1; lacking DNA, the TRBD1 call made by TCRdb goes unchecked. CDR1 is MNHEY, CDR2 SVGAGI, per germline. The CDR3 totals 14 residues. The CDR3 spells CASSYPGQNNEQFF.

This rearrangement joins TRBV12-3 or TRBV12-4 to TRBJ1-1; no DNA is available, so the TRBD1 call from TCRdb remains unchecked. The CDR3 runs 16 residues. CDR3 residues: CASSSPLGTGGFEAFF.

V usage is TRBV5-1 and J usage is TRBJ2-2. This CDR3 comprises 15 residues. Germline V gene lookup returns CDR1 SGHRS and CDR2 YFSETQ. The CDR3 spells CASSLKAAGTGELFF.

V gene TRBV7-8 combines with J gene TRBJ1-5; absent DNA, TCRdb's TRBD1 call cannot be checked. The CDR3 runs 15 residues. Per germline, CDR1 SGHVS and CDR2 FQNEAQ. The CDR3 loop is CASSLDRGNNQPQHF.

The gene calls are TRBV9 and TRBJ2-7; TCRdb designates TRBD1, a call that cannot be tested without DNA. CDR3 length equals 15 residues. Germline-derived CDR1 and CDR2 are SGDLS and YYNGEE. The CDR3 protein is CASSGPARGTYEQYF.